This TCR beta chain comes out of a study of blood T cells in healthy people across ages. The study's findings and limits: Bulk PBMC profiling left naive and antigen-experienced comparisons inconclusive.

Germline V CDR1 and CDR2: SNHLY, FYNNEI. The CDR3 length is 14 residues. PCR was performed a second time for roughly 7 to 11 cycles using a sample-barcoded 5' primer and a J-beta primer mix. Each cDNA molecule carried a tag from a template-switch adaptor that contained 12 random nucleotides. Each CDR3 protein gets one entry after TCRdb re-called the 5' RACE reads with MiXCR. This sample yields approximately 1,100,000 distinct CDR3 sequences, of which less than 50% are seen a single time; approximately 17% belongs to the top ten. A few counts support this clonotype. The antigen remains undetermined. The receptor was isolated from a woman in her fifties or sixties in good health. Sequencing input: blood. The genes are TRBV2 and TRBJ2-3; D possibly corresponds to TRBD2 (6 bases). The CDR3 sequence: CVLGGPSETDTQYF. As DNA, the CDR3 is TGTGTCCTCGGAGGGCCCTCTGAGACAGATACGCAGTATTTT.